The 6 T cell receptor beta chains listed next were all sequenced from one sample in a study of tumor-infiltrating lymphocytes in primary liver carcinoma. Reverse transcription of approximately 500 ng total RNA with a constant-region primer produced TCR beta cDNA. Libraries for TCR beta were built through three nested multiplex PCR rounds, which together made up a slightly modified ARM-PCR procedure. Researchers ran the first two PCR rounds for around 10 cycles each with TRBV1-TRBV30 forward primers and a C-beta reverse primer. TCRdb reprocessed the multiplex PCR reads via MiXCR and lists one record per CDR3 protein. The sample lists 300,000 to 350,000 distinct CDR3 sequences, approximately 58% occurring once. It was unsorted whole blood that yielded blood RNA, and germline DNA was also extracted. The specimen sequenced was peripheral blood. All receptors come from a woman younger than 45 with primary liver carcinoma and hepatitis B virus infection.

This clonotype was recorded a few times. This sequence joins TRBV28 and TRBJ1-2; 9 nucleotides agree with TRBD1. CDR3 length: 16 amino acids. Trimming took 2 bases from V and 2 from J; bases not matched to a gene: 6. Per germline, CDR1 MDHEN and CDR2 SYDVKM. CDR3 sequence reads: CASSLGGGTGNYGYTF. In DNA, the CDR3 is TGTGCCAGCAGTTTAGGAGGGGGGACAGGGAACTATGGCTACACCTTC.

This clonotype was detected once. A much larger clone lies a single base off, so this may be a read error. The chain carries TRBV4-2 and TRBJ2-1; TRBD2 agrees at 8 bases. The germline V gene encodes CDR1 LGHNA and CDR2 YNFKEQ. The CDR3 is 17 amino acids. The CDR3 region has the DNA TGTGCCAGCAGCCAAAACTCCGGGACTAGTGTAGGCAATGGGCAGTTCTTC. Protein sequence: CASSQNSGTSVGNGQFF.

V and J are TRBV4-2 and TRBJ1-5; unclear D gene. The V end was cut by 2 bases, the J end by 2 bases, with 10 bases between. The CDR3 loop spans 15 amino acids. In germline, CDR1 is LGHNA, CDR2 YNFKEQ. The CDR3 spells CASSQTLFGNQPQHF. In DNA form, the CDR3 reads TGTGCCAGCAGCCAAACTCTCTTTGGCAATCAGCCCCAGCATTTT.

This chain connects TRBV6-2 or TRBV6-3 to TRBJ2-5; D is possibly TRBD2 (6 bases). V shed 8 bases and J shed 4 bases, with 11 bases lying between them. The CDR3 has 12 amino acids. Germline V gene sequence: CDR1 MNHEY, CDR2 SVGEGT. CDR3 region: CASCEGGETQYF. CDR3 sequence (DNA): TGTGCCAGCTGCGAGGGAGGAGAGACCCAGTACTTC.

This clonotype was recorded at least ten times. An end of the junction does not agree with germline; a read error may underlie this. The rearrangement joins TRBV12-3 or TRBV12-4 to TRBJ2-5, with D perhaps matching TRBD2 (5 bases). This CDR3 is built from 12 residues. This CDR3 reads CASTLTGKTQYF. The CDR3 region has the DNA TGTGCCAGCACTTTAACGGGGAAGACCCAGTACTTC.

Details on this clonotype: A much larger clone sits a single nucleotide away, making a read error possible. This chain links TRBV12-3 or TRBV12-4 with TRBJ1-1; D is undetermined. The germline V and J ends were trimmed by 5 bases and 4 bases, with 17 bases remaining between them. The CDR3 totals 15 residues. CDR3 region: CASSPMLPLTTEAFF. The CDR3 DNA sequence: TGTGCCAGCAGTCCTATGCTTCCGTTGACCACTGAAGCTTTCTTT.